This TCR beta chain was profiled in a study of low-dose radiotherapy and immunotherapy resistance in tumors. Background on the study: Intravenous cyclophosphamide 200 mg/m2 was given every two weeks, one day before radiation and immunotherapy. Oral aspirin at 300 mg was taken daily by patients for four cycles, beginning on cycle 1 day 1.

Ipilimumab, nivolumab, aspirin, low-dose cyclophosphamide and low-dose radiotherapy were administered to donors. Alpha and beta chains were covered, as first-strand cDNA relied on TRAV- and TRBV-specific primers. Amplification of TCRs used a constant-region primer and V-primer adapter for about 19 PCR cycles. TCRdb itself ran the reads through MiXCR, one entry per CDR3 protein. The sample has about 13,000 distinct CDR3 sequences, about three fifths seen once. CDR1 and CDR2 (germline): MDHEN, SYDVKM. This CDR3 has 16 residues. Between the trimmed V and J ends, which lost 6 bases and 8 bases, there was a span of 24 bases.

This TCR was recovered from a human donor with advanced metastatic prostate, ovarian, gallbladder or colorectal cancer (not recorded which). This table probably holds off-target reads from a library built for another chain. The chain employs TRBV28 and TRBJ2-3; possibly TRBD2 for D (12 bases). In nucleotides, the CDR3 is TGTGCCAGCAGCGCGGGGACAGGGGGACTAGCGGGTACGCAGTATTTT. This translates into CASSAGTGGLAGTQYF.